This T cell receptor (beta chain) appears in the sequencing data of a study of control samples from healthy donors and cancer patients. The assay was immunoSEQ multiplex PCR, and TCRdb's table has in-frame clones only and misses some. The sample shows under 140,000 clones, approximately 90% of them seen only once. In germline, CDR1 is LGHNT, CDR2 FRNRAP. V shed 7 bases and J shed 2 bases, with 13 bases lying between them. The CDR3 loop spans 14 amino acids. The TCR sequence derives from a woman aged 55-70 years with lung cancer. Material for sequencing was PBMCs. V usage is TRBV12-5 and J usage is TRBJ2-3; no clear D. The chain's CDR3 is CASAAGTYTDTQYF. The CDR3 nucleotides are TGTGCTAGTGCCGCTGGCACTTACACAGATACGCAGTATTTT. Combining the CDR3 with reference TRBV12-5 and TRBJ2-3 gives the whole variable domain DARVTQTPRHKVTEMGQEVTMRCQPILGHNTVFWYRQTMMQGLELLAYFRNRAPLDDSGMPKDRFSAEMPDATLATLKIQPSEPRDSAVYFCASAAGTYTDTQYFGPGTRLTVL.